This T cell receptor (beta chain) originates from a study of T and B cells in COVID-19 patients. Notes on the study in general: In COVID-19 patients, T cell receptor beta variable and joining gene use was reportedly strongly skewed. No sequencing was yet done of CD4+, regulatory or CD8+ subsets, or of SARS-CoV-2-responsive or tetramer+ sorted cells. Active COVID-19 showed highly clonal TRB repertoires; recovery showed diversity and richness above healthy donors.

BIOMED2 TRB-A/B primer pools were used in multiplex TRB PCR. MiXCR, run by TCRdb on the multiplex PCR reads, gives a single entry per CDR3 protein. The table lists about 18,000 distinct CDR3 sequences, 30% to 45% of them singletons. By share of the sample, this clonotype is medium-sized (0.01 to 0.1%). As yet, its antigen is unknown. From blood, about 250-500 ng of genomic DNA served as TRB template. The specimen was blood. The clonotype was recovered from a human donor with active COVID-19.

In DNA form, the CDR3 reads TGCAGCGTGGACAGGGGGCGCTCCTATTTCAATGAGCAGTTCTTC. It specifies CSVDRGRSYFNEQFF. J is TRBJ2-1 and V is TRBV29-1, with 11 positions matching TRBD1. The germline CDR1 and CDR2 sequences are SQVTM and ANQGSEA. V gave up 6 bases and J gave up 6 bases; unmatched junction bases: 10. This CDR3 comprises 15 residues.